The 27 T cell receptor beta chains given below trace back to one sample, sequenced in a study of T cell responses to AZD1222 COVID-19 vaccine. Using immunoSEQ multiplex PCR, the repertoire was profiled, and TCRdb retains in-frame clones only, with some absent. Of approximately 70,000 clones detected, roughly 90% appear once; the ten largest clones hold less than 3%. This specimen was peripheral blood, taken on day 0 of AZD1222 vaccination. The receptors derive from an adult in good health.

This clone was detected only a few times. DNA of the CDR3: TGTGCCAGCAGCAAAGTAGCGACTAGCGGGAACCTTTACAATGAGCAGTTCTTC. This encodes CASSKVATSGNLYNEQFF. This chain connects TRBV21-1 to TRBJ2-1; TRBD2 is the table's D call and was not checked against the DNA. TRBV21-1 is listed as a pseudogene. The CDR3 is made up of 18 amino acids.

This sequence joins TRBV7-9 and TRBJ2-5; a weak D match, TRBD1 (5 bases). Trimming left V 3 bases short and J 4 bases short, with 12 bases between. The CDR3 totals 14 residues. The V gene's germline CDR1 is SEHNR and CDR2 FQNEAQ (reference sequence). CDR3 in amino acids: CASSFEGARETQYF. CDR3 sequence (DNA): TGTGCCAGCAGCTTCGAAGGGGCGCGAGAGACCCAGTACTTC.

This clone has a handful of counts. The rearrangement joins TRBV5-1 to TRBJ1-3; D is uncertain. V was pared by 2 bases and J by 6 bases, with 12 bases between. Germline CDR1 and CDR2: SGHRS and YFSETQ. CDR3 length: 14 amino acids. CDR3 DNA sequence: TGCGCCAGCAGCTTCGTAGGGCGTGAAAACACCATATATTTT. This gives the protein CASSFVGRENTIYF.

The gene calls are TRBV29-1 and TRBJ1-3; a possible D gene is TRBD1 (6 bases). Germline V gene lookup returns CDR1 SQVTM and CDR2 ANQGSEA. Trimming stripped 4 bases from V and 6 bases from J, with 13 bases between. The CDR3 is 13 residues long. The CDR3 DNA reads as TGCAGCGTTGGGAGGGGGGCAGTAAACACCATATATTTT. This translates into CSVGRGAVNTIYF. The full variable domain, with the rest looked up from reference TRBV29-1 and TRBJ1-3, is SAVISQKPSRDICQRGTSLTIQCQVDSQVTMMFWYRQQPGQSLTLIATANQGSEATYESGFVIDKFPISRPNLTFSTLTVSNMSPEDSSIYLCSVGRGAVNTIYFGEGSWLTVV.

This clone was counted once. CDR3 DNA: TGTGCCAGCAGTTCCAGCCTTTTTGGAGATACGCAGTATTTT. Translation gives CASSSSLFGDTQYF. The gene calls are TRBV27 and TRBJ2-3; no reliable D call. The germline V gene encodes CDR1 MNHEY and CDR2 SMNVEV (reference sequence). Trimming pared 4 bases from V and 5 bases from J, leaving 13 bases between. This CDR3 is 14 amino acids long.

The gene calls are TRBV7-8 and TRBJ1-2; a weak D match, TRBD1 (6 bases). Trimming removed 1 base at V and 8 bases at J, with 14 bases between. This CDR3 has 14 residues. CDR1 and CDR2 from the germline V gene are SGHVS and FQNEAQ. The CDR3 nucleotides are TGTGCCAGCAGCTTAGTATCACAGGGCTACGGCTACACCTTC. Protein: CASSLVSQGYGYTF.

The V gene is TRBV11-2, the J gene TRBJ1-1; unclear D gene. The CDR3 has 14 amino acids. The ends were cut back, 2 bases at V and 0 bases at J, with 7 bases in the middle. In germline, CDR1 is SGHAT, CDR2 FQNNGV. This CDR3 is CASSLSPVNTEAFF. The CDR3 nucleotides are TGTGCCAGCAGCTTAAGTCCGGTGAACACTGAAGCTTTCTTT.

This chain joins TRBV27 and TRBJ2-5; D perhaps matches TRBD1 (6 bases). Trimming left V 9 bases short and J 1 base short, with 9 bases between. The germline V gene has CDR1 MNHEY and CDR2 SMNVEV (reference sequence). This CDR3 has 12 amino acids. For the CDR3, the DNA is TGTGCCAGTTGGGACATCCAAGAGACCCAGTACTTC. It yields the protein CASWDIQETQYF.

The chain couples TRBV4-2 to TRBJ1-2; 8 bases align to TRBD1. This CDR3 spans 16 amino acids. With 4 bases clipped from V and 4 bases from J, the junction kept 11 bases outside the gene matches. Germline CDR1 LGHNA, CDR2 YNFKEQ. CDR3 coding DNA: TGTGCCAGCAGCCGAGAAACAGGGGGTCGTTCCTATGGCTACACCTTC. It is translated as CASSRETGGRSYGYTF.

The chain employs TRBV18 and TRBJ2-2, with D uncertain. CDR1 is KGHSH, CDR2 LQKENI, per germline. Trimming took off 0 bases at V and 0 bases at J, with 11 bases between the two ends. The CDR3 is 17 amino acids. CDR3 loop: CASSPPSKNANTGELFF. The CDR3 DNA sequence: TGTGCCAGCTCACCACCCTCGAAAAATGCGAACACCGGGGAGCTGTTTTTT.

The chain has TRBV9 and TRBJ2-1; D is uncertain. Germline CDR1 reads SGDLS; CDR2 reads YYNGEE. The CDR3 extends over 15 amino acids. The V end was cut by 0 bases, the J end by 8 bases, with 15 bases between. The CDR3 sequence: CASSVDVTLVDEQFF. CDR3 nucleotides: TGTGCCAGCAGCGTAGATGTCACCCTGGTGGATGAGCAGTTCTTC.

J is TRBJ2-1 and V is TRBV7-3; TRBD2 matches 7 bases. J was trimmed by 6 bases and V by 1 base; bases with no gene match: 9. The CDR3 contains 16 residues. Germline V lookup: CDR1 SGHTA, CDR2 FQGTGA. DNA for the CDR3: TGTGCCAGCAGCTTAATGGGGACTACTGGAGCCAATGAGCAGTTCTTC. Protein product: CASSLMGTTGANEQFF.

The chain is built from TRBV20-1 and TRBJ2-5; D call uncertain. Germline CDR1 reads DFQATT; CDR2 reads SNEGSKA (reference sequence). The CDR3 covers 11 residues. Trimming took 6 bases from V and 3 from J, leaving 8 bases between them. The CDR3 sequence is CSAPTEETQYF. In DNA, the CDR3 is TGCAGTGCACCTACCGAAGAGACCCAGTACTTC.

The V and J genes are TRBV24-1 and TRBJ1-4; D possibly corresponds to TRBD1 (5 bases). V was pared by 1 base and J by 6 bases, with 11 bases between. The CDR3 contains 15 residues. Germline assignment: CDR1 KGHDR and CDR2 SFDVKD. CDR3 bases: TGTGCCACCAGTGATTTTACCCAGGGATATGAAAAACTGTTTTTT. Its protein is CATSDFTQGYEKLFF.

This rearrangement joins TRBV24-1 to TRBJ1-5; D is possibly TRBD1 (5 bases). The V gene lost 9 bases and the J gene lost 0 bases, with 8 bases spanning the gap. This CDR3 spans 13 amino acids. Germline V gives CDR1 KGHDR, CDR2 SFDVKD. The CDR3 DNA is TGTGCCACCCAGGGTTATAGCAATCAGCCCCAGCATTTT. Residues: CATQGYSNQPQHF.

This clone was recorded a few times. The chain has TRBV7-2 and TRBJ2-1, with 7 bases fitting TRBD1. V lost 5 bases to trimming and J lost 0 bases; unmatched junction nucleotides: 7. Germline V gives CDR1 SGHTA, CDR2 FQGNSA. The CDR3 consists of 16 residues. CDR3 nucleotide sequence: TGTGCCAGCAGCCCCCTGACAGGGAGCTCCTACAATGAGCAGTTCTTC. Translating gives CASSPLTGSSYNEQFF.

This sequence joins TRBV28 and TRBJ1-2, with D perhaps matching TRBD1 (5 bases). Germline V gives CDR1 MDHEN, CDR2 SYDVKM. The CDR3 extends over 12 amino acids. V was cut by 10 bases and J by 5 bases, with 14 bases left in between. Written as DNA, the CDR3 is TGTGCCACCCCTGGGGGTAGGTATGGCTACACCTTC. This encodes CATPGGRYGYTF.

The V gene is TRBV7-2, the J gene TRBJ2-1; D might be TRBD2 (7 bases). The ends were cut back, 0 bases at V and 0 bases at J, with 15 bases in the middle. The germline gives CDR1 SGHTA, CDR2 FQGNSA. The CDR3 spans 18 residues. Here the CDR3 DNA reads TGTGCCAGCAGCTTAGCGCTCGGGGGGCTCAGCTCCTACAATGAGCAGTTCTTC. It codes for CASSLALGGLSSYNEQFF.

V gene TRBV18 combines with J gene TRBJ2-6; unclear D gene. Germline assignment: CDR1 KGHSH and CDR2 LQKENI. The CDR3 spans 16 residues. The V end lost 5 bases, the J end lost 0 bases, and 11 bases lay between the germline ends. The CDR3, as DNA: TGTGCCAGCTCAAAAAGTATGAGCTCTGGGGCCAACGTCCTGACTTTC. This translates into CASSKSMSSGANVLTF.

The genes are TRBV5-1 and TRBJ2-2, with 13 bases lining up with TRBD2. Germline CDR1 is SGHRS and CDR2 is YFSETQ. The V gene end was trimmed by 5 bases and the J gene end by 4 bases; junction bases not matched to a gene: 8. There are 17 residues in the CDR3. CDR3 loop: CASRRTSGSPSTGELFF. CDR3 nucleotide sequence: TGCGCCAGCAGGCGGACTAGCGGGAGCCCGAGCACCGGGGAGCTGTTTTTT.

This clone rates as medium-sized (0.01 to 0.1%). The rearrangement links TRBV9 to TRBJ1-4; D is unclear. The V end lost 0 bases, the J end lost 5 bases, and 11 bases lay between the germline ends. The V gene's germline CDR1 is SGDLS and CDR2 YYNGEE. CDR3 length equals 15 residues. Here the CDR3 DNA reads TGTGCCAGCAGCGTAGGAGGCAGACGAAATGAAAAACTGTTTTTT. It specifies CASSVGGRRNEKLFF.

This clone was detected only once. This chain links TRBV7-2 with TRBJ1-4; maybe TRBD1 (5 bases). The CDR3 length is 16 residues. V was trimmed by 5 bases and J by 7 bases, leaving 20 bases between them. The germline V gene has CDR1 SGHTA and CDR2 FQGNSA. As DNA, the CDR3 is TGTGCCAGCAGCCAACAGGACCTGGATCTAGGTGAAAAACTGTTTTTT. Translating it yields CASSQQDLDLGEKLFF. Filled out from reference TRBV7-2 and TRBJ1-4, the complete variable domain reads GAGVSQSPSNKVTEKGKDVELRCDPISGHTALYWYRQSLGQGLEFLIYFQGNSAPDKSGLPSDRFSAERTGGSVSTLTIQRTQQEDSAVYLCASSQQDLDLGEKLFFGSGTQLSVL.

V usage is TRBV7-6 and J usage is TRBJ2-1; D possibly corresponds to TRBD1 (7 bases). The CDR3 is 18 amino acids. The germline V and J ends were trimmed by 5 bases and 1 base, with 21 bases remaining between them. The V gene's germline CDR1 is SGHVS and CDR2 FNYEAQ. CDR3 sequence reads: CASSTQPSGGGSYNEQFF. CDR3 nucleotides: TGTGCCAGCAGCACCCAACCCTCAGGGGGAGGTTCCTACAATGAGCAGTTCTTC.

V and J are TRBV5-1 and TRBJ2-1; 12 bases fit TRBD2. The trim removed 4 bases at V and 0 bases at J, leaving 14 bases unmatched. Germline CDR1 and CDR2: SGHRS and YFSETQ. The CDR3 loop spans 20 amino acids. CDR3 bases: TGCGCCAGCAGCCTCTTCCAGACTAGCGGGGGACTCCCCTCCTACAATGAGCAGTTCTTC. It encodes CASSLFQTSGGLPSYNEQFF.

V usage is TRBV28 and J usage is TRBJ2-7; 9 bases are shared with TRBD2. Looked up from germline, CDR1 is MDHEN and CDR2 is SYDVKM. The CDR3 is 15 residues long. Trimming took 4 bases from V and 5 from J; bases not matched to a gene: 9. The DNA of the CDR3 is TGTGCCAGCAGTTCTCTAGCGGGGACGGTTGACGAGCAGTACTTC. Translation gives CASSSLAGTVDEQYF.

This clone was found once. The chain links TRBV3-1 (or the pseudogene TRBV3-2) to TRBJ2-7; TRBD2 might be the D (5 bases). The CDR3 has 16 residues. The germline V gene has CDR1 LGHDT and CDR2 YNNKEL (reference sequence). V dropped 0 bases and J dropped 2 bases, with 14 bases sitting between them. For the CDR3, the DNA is TGTGCCAGCAGCCAAGATAGTGAATCTAGCACCTACGAGCAGTACTTC. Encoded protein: CASSQDSESSTYEQYF.

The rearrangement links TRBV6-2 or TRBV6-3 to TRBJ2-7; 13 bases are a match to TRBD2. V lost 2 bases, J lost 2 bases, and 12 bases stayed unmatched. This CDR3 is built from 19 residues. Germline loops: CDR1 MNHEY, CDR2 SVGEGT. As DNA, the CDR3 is TGTGCCAGCAGTTACGAGGCGGGACTGGGGACTAGCGGGACCTACGAGCAGTACTTC. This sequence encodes CASSYEAGLGTSGTYEQYF.